This T cell receptor beta chain appears in the sequencing data of a study of OX40 agonist ivuxolimab in advanced cancers. The CDR3 runs 13 residues. CDR1 and CDR2 from the germline V gene are MNHNY and SVGAGI (reference sequence). V lost 5 bases and J lost 4, with 10 bases in between. Produced via immunoSEQ multiplex PCR; TCRdb's table is partial and in-frame only. This sample has 60,000 to 90,000 clones, with about 85% found just once. J is TRBJ2-3 and V is TRBV6-6; the D is unclear. Sequences were derived from CD4+ or CD8+ T cells sorted from blood, sampled in a trial of the OX40 agonist ivuxolimab. The source of this sequence is an adult with an advanced solid tumor such as melanoma, head and neck, liver or kidney cancer. CDR3 sequence: CASSPPGPDTQYF. The CDR3 bases are TGTGCCAGCAGTCCCCCAGGTCCAGATACGCAGTATTTT.